The rows below give T cell receptor beta chains drawn from one sample of a study of cytomegalovirus exposure and HLA in healthy donors. Assay used: immunoSEQ multiplex PCR; TCRdb lists only in-frame clones, some missing. This sample's table reports tens of thousands of clones. Source material: PBMCs. Every receptor here comes from a female donor in good health and CMV-seropositive. Both conserved end residues are part of each CDR3. D genes are given only for firm matches.

>-|TRBJ2-7|TRBV5-6
TGTGCCAGCAGCCGGTCCGGGACTCCAGGGAGCGGGCAGTACTTC
CASSRSGTPGSGQYF
>-|TRBJ2-7|TRBV7-8
TGTGCCAGCAGCTTAAAAAGCCTCTCCTACGAGCAGTACTTC
CASSLKSLSYEQYF
>TRBD1|TRBJ2-7|TRBV29-1
TGCAGCGTTAGAACTCCCGGACAGGCCTACGAGCAGTACTTC
CSVRTPGQAYEQYF
>TRBD1|TRBJ2-5|TRBV11-2
TGTGCCAGCAGCTTAGGCCCCCAGGGGGCCCAAGAGACCCAGTACTTC
CASSLGPQGAQETQYF
>TRBD1|TRBJ2-5|TRBV7-9
TGTGCCAGCAGCCGTGAACAGGGGCGGGAGACCCAGTACTTC
CASSREQGRETQYF
>TRBD1|TRBJ1-6|TRBV19
TGTGCCAGTAGCAAAGGACAGGGATACTCACCCCTCCACTTT
CASSKGQGYSPLHF
>-|TRBJ2-7|TRBV29-1
TGCAGCGCCACACGGGCGGGCGAATACGAGCAGTACTTC
CSATRAGEYEQYF
>TRBD1|TRBJ2-7|TRBV25-1
TGTGCCAGCAGTCCCCTCCCGGGACAGGGGGCGACCTCCTACGAGCAGTACTTC
CASSPLPGQGATSYEQYF
>-|TRBJ2-3|TRBV18
TGTGCCAGCTCACCAACAGCATCAGGCACAGATACGCAGTATTTT
CASSPTASGTDTQYF
>TRBD2|TRBJ2-7|TRBV5-1
TGCGCCAGCAGCTTTAGCGGGGGCTCCTACGAGCAGTACTTC
CASSFSGGSYEQYF
>-|TRBJ2-7|TRBV10-2
TGCGCCAGCAGTGAGTCGGTAGCTCGCTACGAGCAGTACTTC
CASSESVARYEQYF
>TRBD1|TRBJ1-2|TRBV5-1
TGCGCCAGCAGCTTGGCCGGGGACAGGGTAGGAGAAGGCTACACCTTC
CASSLAGDRVGEGYTF
>TRBD1|TRBJ1-2|TRBV5-1
TGCGCCAGCAGCTTGGGCGGCACAGGGGCTGGGAGCTACACCTTC
CASSLGGTGAGSYTF
>TRBD2|TRBJ2-3|TRBV6-5
TGTGCCAGCAGTCTACTAGCGGGTCTTGCAGATACGCAGTATTTT
CASSLLAGLADTQYF
>-|TRBJ2-3|TRBV7-3
TGTGCCAGCAGCACTACAGGGAAAGGGACGCAGTATTTT
CASSTTGKGTQYF
>TRBD1|TRBJ2-7|TRBV19
TGTGCCAGTAGTTTACGACAGGGTGCCTACGAGCAGTACTTC
CASSLRQGAYEQYF
>-|TRBJ1-6|TRBV7-8
TGTGCCAGCAGTCTTAAGACAGCTAACAGTTCACCCCTCCACTTT
CASSLKTANSSPLHF
>TRBD1|TRBJ2-4|TRBV27
TGTGCCAGCAGTGGGAAGGGGGCCAACATTCAGTACTTC
CASSGKGANIQYF
>-|TRBJ2-7|TRBV5-1
TGCGCCAGCAGCTTGGCCGACGATCGCGGCTCCTACGAGCAGTACTTC
CASSLADDRGSYEQYF